The rows below give T cell receptor beta chains drawn from one sample of a study of blood T cell repertoires in COVID-19. Sequenced by immunoSEQ multiplex PCR; TCRdb stores in-frame clones only, minus some. The sample records 300,000 to 450,000 clones, approximately 89% being singletons. Sequencing input: peripheral blood. The source is a woman between 55 and 75 years old with COVID-19, enrolled during active disease. Both conserved end residues are part of each CDR3. The D gene is left open where the match is weak. The size of a clone is reported for some rows only, either as once, few or many, or as a class for expanded clones.

j_call v_call d_call clone_size cdr3_nt cdr3_aa
TRBJ2-2 TRBV2 TRBD2 . TGTGCCAGCAGCCAGGGAGGGAGCCCCGGGGAGCTGTTTTTT CASSQGGSPGELFF
TRBJ1-2 TRBV30 . . TGTGCCTGGAGACCTCTGACTTGGGGCTACACCTTC CAWRPLTWGYTF
TRBJ1-3 TRBV5-4 . . TGTGCCAGCAGCTTGTTTAGCTCTGGAAACACCATATATTTT CASSLFSSGNTIYF
TRBJ1-1 TRBV11-2 TRBD1 . TGTGCCAGCAGCTTGGCAGGGGGCACTGAAGCTTTCTTT CASSLAGGTEAFF
TRBJ1-5 TRBV4-1 . . TGCGCCAGCAGCCCCAATGGAGGCTCCCAGCATTTT CASSPNGGSQHF
TRBJ1-1 TRBV5-1 TRBD1 . TGCGCCAGCAGCGAACTACAGGGGGGAGGCACTGAAGCTTTCTTT CASSELQGGGTEAFF
TRBJ1-2 TRBV14 . . TGTGCCAGCAGCCGACAGCTGAATGGCTACACCTTC CASSRQLNGYTF
TRBJ1-2 TRBV28 TRBD1 once TGTGCCAGCATTTCAGGGACAGCGAATAACTATGGCTACACCTTC CASISGTANNYGYTF
TRBJ2-7 TRBV10-3 TRBD2 . TGTGCCATCAGTGAGGGGGTAGCGGGGGGTTACGAGCAGTACTTC CAISEGVAGGYEQYF
TRBJ2-3 TRBV5-1 TRBD2 . TGCGCCAGCAGCGCCCGACCATTAGCGGGGGGCACAGATACGCAGTATTTT CASSARPLAGGTDTQYF
TRBJ1-2 TRBV11-2 TRBD1 few TGTGCCAGCAGCTTGGACAGGGGGGATAGTGGCTACACCTTC CASSLDRGDSGYTF
TRBJ1-1 TRBV6-2/TRBV6-3 . . TGTGCCAGCAGTCAAGGGTTGGCAGGGATGAACACTGAAGCTTTCTTT CASSQGLAGMNTEAFF
TRBJ2-7 TRBV15 TRBD1 once TGTGCCACCAGCAGAGGACAGGGATCCTACTACGAGCAGTACTTC CATSRGQGSYYEQYF
TRBJ2-1 TRBV19 TRBD2 . TGTGCCAGTAGTAGTAGCGGGGGGGCCTACAATGAGCAGTTCTTC CASSSSGGAYNEQFF
TRBJ2-2 TRBV6-5 . . TGTGCCAGCAGTTACCAGCAGGTGGGGGCAAGCGGGGAGCTGTTTTTT CASSYQQVGASGELFF